This T cell receptor (beta chain) comes out of a study of blood T cell repertoires in COVID-19. Study details: Collection of acute and convalescent COVID-19 samples took place in the United States, Italy and Spain. Sample material is recorded as cDNA or gDNA derived from T cells, B-cell-depleted T cells, or PBMCs.

This clone came up a few times. V dropped 1 base and J dropped 3; count of bases not matched to a gene: 5. Germline CDR1 reads SGHDN; CDR2 reads FVKESK. The CDR3 is made up of 15 amino acids. The authors' processing: Reference gene primer amplification yielded estimated nucleated cell counts. Produced via immunoSEQ multiplex PCR; TCRdb's table is partial and in-frame only. That table is the source of V, J and clone size, and D and trimming were worked out from the DNA. The table has about 73,000 clones, more than 70% seen once. V is TRBV14 and J is TRBJ1-2; 7 positions agree with TRBD1. The receptor was derived from an older man with COVID-19, enrolled during active disease. The sample taken for sequencing was peripheral blood. The CDR3 sequence is CASSQGGGEYYGYTF. The DNA of the CDR3 is TGTGCCAGCAGCCAAGGAGGGGGCGAATACTATGGCTACACCTTC. The full variable domain, in which reference TRBV14 and TRBJ1-2 provide the parts outside the CDR3, is EAGVTQFPSHSVIEKGQTVTLRCDPISGHDNLYWYRRVMGKEIKFLLHFVKESKQDESGMPNNRFLAERTGGTYSTLKVQPAELEDSGVYFCASSQGGGEYYGYTFGSGTRLTVV.